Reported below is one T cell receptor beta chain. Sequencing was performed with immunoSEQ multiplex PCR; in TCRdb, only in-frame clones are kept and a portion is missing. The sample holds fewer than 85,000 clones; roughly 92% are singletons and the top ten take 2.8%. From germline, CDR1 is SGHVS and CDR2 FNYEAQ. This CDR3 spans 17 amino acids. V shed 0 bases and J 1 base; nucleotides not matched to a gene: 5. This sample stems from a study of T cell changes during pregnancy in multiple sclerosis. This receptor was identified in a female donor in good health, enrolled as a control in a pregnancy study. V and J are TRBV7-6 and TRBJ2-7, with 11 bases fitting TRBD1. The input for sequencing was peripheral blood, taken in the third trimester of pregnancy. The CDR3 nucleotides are TGTGCCAGCAGCTTAGCGCTAGGGACAGGGGGGTCCTACGAGCAGTACTTC. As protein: CASSLALGTGGSYEQYF.